Listed here is a single TCR beta chain. Its antigen is unknown. The entry originates in a study of T cell responses to AZD1222 COVID-19 vaccine. The study, taken as a whole, reports: Elevations in Spike-specific TCR breadth and depth followed administration of two AZD1222 doses.

TCRdb's table, derived via immunoSEQ multiplex PCR, lists solely in-frame clones and lacks some. The table records 210,000 or so clones, roughly 91% of them present only once. The germline gives CDR1 MNHEY, CDR2 SMNVEV (reference sequence). The V end was cut by 0 bases, the J end by 2 bases, with 14 bases between. The CDR3 is 17 residues long. The TCR originated in an adult in good health. The genes are TRBV27 and TRBJ1-5, with no clear D. The material was peripheral blood, obtained on day 0 of MenACWY control vaccination. Written as DNA, the CDR3 is TGTGCCAGCAGTTTATCATACTTGCCGGCACGCAATCAGCCCCAGCATTTT. This translates into CASSLSYLPARNQPQHF.